Each of the 15 T cell receptor beta chains below was sequenced from the same sample in a study of regulatory T cells in long-lasting Graves disease (dated by TCRdb to about 2021). The sample's time point label, in plain terms: persistent/refractory GD, antithyroid drugs over 5 years with positive TRAb. RNA was extracted from PBMCs in TRIzol for both TCR sequencing and RNA sequencing. Library preparation used multiplex PCR. Sequenced on an Illumina HiSeq 4000. iRepertoire HTBI primers and Arm-PCR amplification of CDR3 regions were used to construct TCR beta libraries. TCRdb handled the public reads itself, with Q25 trimming in fastp and clone calling in MiXCR, and kept productive beta chains. Each CDR3 protein gets just one entry, which takes the most common genes and DNA from the rows behind it. Recorded for this sample are approximately 470,000 distinct CDR3 sequences; roughly 20% of them occurred a single time. Clones ranked in the top ten supply 7% to 10% of the sample.

This material consisted of peripheral blood mononuclear cells (PBMCs), taken when the disease was refractory, from a patient treated with antithyroid drugs. The source is a female donor with Graves disease.

The rearrangement joins TRBV4-3 to TRBJ1-2; the D is unclear. Trimming took off 6 bases at V and 5 bases at J, with 13 bases between the two ends. Per the germline V gene, CDR1 is LGHNA and CDR2 is YSLEER. There are 13 residues in the CDR3. DNA of the CDR3: TGCGCCAGCAGTAGGAGGGTAGGGTATGGCTACACCTTC. Protein product: CASSRRVGYGYTF.

The chain employs TRBV28 and TRBJ1-5, with 7 bases identical to TRBD1. This CDR3 comprises 15 residues. From germline, CDR1 is MDHEN and CDR2 SYDVKM. V lost 4 bases to trimming and J lost 7 bases; unmatched junction nucleotides: 10. The CDR3 here is CASSSPLGGRQPQHF. CDR3 nucleotides: TGTGCCAGCAGTTCCCCTTTAGGGGGCCGGCAGCCCCAGCATTTT.

Ten or more counts support this clonotype. The gene calls are TRBV7-8 and TRBJ2-5; 8 bases agree with TRBD1. CDR3 length: 17 residues. CDR1 SGHVS and CDR2 FQNEAQ come from the germline V gene. The trim removed 3 bases at V and 5 bases at J, leaving 14 bases unmatched. CDR3 protein: CASSLPPTGGADETQYF. The CDR3 DNA follows: TGTGCCAGCAGCTTGCCCCCCACAGGGGGAGCGGATGAGACCCAGTACTTC.

On this clonotype itself: A much larger clone differs by one base, so this may be a read error. The gene calls are TRBV7-9 and TRBJ1-2; 7 bases agree with TRBD1. The V segment lost 8 bases and the J segment 0 bases; nucleotides outside the gene matches: 9. Germline loops: CDR1 SEHNR, CDR2 FQNEAQ (reference sequence). The CDR3 covers 15 residues. The CDR3, as DNA: TGTGCCAGCGGGCCAGGGACAGAGGCTAACTATGGCTACACCTTC. It is translated as CASGPGTEANYGYTF.

This clonotype was counted between two and nine times. This chain joins TRBV5-6 and TRBJ1-5; 7 bases map to TRBD1. V lost 4 bases and J lost 4; bases outside the gene matches: 8. Germline V gene lookup returns CDR1 SGHDT and CDR2 YYEEEE. The CDR3 spans 15 residues. The DNA for the CDR3 is TGTGCCAGCAGCCCCCGGGACAGATCGAATCAGCCCCAGCATTTT. Amino acid sequence: CASSPRDRSNQPQHF. The entire variable domain, with the rest obtained from reference TRBV5-6 and TRBJ1-5, is as follows: DAGVTQSPTHLIKTRGQQVTLRCSPKSGHDTVSWYQQALGQGPQFIFQYYEEEERQRGNFPDRFSGHQFPNYSSELNVNALLLGDSALYLCASSPRDRSNQPQHFGDGTRLSIL.

This clonotype showed up just a few times. J is TRBJ2-7 and V is TRBV6-2 or TRBV6-3, with TRBD2 matching 11 bases. Germline V gives CDR1 MNHEY, CDR2 SVGEGT. Trimming removed 5 bases from V and 7 bases from J; junction bases left unmatched: 13. The CDR3 is 16 residues long. The CDR3 DNA is TGTGCCAGCAGTGACAGACTAGCGGGGCCCCCGTGGGAGCAGTACTTC. This translates into CASSDRLAGPPWEQYF.

This clonotype occurred many times. The rearrangement joins TRBV28 to TRBJ1-5; no clear D gene. CDR3 size: 13 residues. CDR1 and CDR2 from the germline V gene are MDHEN and SYDVKM. Trimming took 7 bases from V and 3 from J, leaving 10 bases between them. This CDR3 reads CASMGSDNQPQHF. As DNA, the CDR3 is TGTGCCAGCATGGGGTCGGACAATCAGCCCCAGCATTTT.

On this clonotype: A read error may be the cause here, since a much bigger clone is one base away. V gene TRBV6-5 combines with J gene TRBJ1-2; 8 nucleotides line up with TRBD1. CDR1 is MNHEY, CDR2 SVGAGI, per germline. The CDR3 has 14 amino acids. The CDR3: CAGSYRTGLYGYTF. The CDR3 coding sequence is TGTGCCGGCAGTTACCGGACAGGGCTCTATGGCTACACCTTC.

This clonotype appeared many times. This chain joins TRBV30 and TRBJ2-7, with 11 bases identical to TRBD2. The ends lost 3 bases at V and 5 bases at J; junction bases unmatched: 3. The CDR3 totals 13 residues. Germline V CDR1 and CDR2: GTSNPN, SVGIG (reference sequence). CDR3 in amino acids: CAWSTSGSDEQYF. CDR3 in DNA: TGTGCCTGGAGCACTAGCGGGAGCGACGAGCAGTACTTC.

The chain combines TRBV5-1 with TRBJ2-2; the match to TRBD2 covers 8 bases. Germline assignment: CDR1 SGHRS and CDR2 YFSETQ. The V and J ends lost 6 bases and 4 bases, in that order; junction bases with no gene match: 8. The CDR3 length is 15 residues. CDR3 in DNA: TGCGCCAGCATACCCGGGACTAGGGTCACCGGGGAGCTGTTTTTT. Its protein is CASIPGTRVTGELFF.

For this clonotype: It may be a read error: a sequence one base away is much more abundant. The genes are TRBV28 and TRBJ1-1; 9 bases line up with TRBD1. This CDR3 comprises 15 residues. Per the germline V gene, CDR1 is MDHEN and CDR2 is SYDVKM. After removal of 5 bases from V and 6 bases from J, the junction contained 10 bases not matched to a gene. In DNA form, the CDR3 reads TGTGCCAGCAGTCCCCCCCCACAGGGGGCCCCTGAAGCTTTCTTT. Amino acids: CASSPPPQGAPEAFF.

The table lists this clonotype with many counts. V is TRBV27 and J is TRBJ2-2; D is unclear. This CDR3 region has 14 residues. Deletions cut 3 bases from V and 7 bases from J, with 12 bases between. From germline, CDR1 is MNHEY and CDR2 SMNVEV (reference sequence). The CDR3 region has the DNA TGTGCCAGCAGTTTCTGGGGTGGCGGCGGGGAGCTGTTTTTT. Protein sequence: CASSFWGGGGELFF.

The CDR3 coding sequence is TGCAGTGCTAGAGGGGACCGACTAGCGGTCTCCTACGAGCAGTACTTC. Its translation is CSARGDRLAVSYEQYF. The chain has TRBV20-1 and TRBJ2-7; TRBD2 agrees at 9 bases. J gave up 0 bases and V 1 base, and 7 bases lay outside the gene matches. The CDR3 covers 16 residues. Germline V gene sequence: CDR1 DFQATT, CDR2 SNEGSKA (reference sequence).

This clonotype was seen many times. The V gene is TRBV7-2, the J gene TRBJ2-7; 11 bases agree with TRBD1. Looked up from germline, CDR1 is SGHTA and CDR2 is FQGNSA. CDR3 length: 15 residues. After removal of 4 bases from V and 5 bases from J, the junction contained 7 bases not matched to a gene. The CDR3 here is CASSSTDRGLHEQYF. CDR3 bases: TGTGCCAGCAGCTCCACGGACAGGGGGCTCCACGAGCAGTACTTC.

The rearrangement joins TRBV6-1 to TRBJ2-7, with 13 positions matching TRBD2. There are 16 residues in the CDR3. Unmatched junction bases numbered 11, after V lost 6 bases and J lost 6 bases. Germline CDR1 is MNHNS and CDR2 is SASEGT. The CDR3 nucleotides read TGTGCCAGCAGAGACTTCAGGACTAGCGGGGGACCCGAGCAGTACTTC. This gives the protein CASRDFRTSGGPEQYF.